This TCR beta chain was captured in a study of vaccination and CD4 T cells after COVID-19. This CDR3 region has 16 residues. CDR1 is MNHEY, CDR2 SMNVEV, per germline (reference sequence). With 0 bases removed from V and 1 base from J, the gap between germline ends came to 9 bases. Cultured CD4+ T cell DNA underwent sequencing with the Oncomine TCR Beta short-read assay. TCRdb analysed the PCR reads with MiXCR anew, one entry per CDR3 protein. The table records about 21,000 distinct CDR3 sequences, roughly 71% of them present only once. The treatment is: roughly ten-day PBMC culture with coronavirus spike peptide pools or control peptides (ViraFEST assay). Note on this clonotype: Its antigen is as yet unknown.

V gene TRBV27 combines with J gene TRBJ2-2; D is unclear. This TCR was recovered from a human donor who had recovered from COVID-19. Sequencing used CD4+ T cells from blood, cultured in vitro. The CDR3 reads CASSLSGQRNTGELFF. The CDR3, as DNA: TGTGCCAGCAGTTTATCCGGCCAGCGGAACACCGGGGAGCTGTTTTTT.